The rows below give T cell receptor beta chains drawn from one sample of a study of vaccination and CD4 T cells after COVID-19. The antigens of these receptors remain unknown. One entry per CDR3 protein, called by TCRdb with MiXCR from the PCR reads. The sample has some 25,000 distinct CDR3 sequences, 64% seen once. The sample was CD4+ T cells from blood, cultured in vitro. The source of these receptors is a human donor who had recovered from COVID-19. The CDR3 runs from the conserved cysteine through the conserved F or W. A D gene is named only where the DNA matches it firmly. Some rows have no size entry. The others give once, few or many, or a class for an expanded clone.

size: .; J: TRBJ1-5; V: TRBV11-2; D: .; CDR3: CASSFGQGRQPQHF; DNA: TGTGCCAGCAGCTTCGGGCAGGGTCGTCAGCCCCAGCATTTT
size: .; J: TRBJ1-1; V: TRBV6-5; D: .; CDR3: CASSFTRTGAGTEAFF; DNA: TGTGCCAGCAGTTTTACCAGGACGGGAGCAGGCACTGAAGCTTTCTTT
size: few; J: TRBJ1-2; V: TRBV19; D: .; CDR3: CASSRPSQGGLYGYTF; DNA: TGTGCCAGTAGTAGACCCAGCCAGGGAGGATTGTATGGCTACACCTTC
size: .; J: TRBJ2-7; V: TRBV20-1; D: TRBD1; CDR3: CSAHTGTGGGNEQYF; DNA: TGCAGTGCTCACACAGGGACAGGGGGTGGCAACGAGCAGTACTTC
size: few; J: TRBJ2-5; V: TRBV7-2; D: .; CDR3: CASSLVFLGRAQETQYF; DNA: TGTGCCAGCAGCTTAGTTTTTTTGGGCAGGGCTCAGGAGACCCAGTACTTC
size: .; J: TRBJ1-6; V: TRBV25-1; D: .; CDR3: CASRGGLRDNSPLHF; DNA: TGTGCCAGCAGAGGGGGGTTGAGGGATAATTCACCCCTCCACTTT
size: .; J: TRBJ1-1; V: TRBV7-6; D: TRBD1; CDR3: CASSPGGGRTEAFF; DNA: TGTGCCAGCAGCCCAGGGGGCGGCCGTACTGAAGCTTTCTTT
size: .; J: TRBJ1-5; V: TRBV20-1; D: .; CDR3: CSARVNQPQHF; DNA: TGCAGTGCTAGAGTAAATCAGCCCCAGCATTTT
size: .; J: TRBJ2-2; V: TRBV7-2; D: .; CDR3: CASSLRLRDTGELFF; DNA: TGTGCCAGCAGCTTGCGACTCAGGGACACCGGGGAGCTGTTTTTT
size: .; J: TRBJ1-5; V: TRBV30; D: TRBD1; CDR3: CAWSVQGGNQPQHF; DNA: TGTGCCTGGAGTGTACAGGGGGGGAATCAGCCCCAGCATTTT
size: .; J: TRBJ2-1; V: TRBV20-1; D: .; CDR3: CSAREGTTSYNEQFF; DNA: TGCAGTGCTAGAGAAGGGACGACCTCCTACAATGAGCAGTTCTTC
size: .; J: TRBJ2-5; V: TRBV7-2; D: .; CDR3: CASRPGPVETQYF; DNA: TGTGCCAGCAGGCCCGGACCGGTGGAGACCCAGTACTTC
size: few; J: TRBJ1-2; V: TRBV28; D: TRBD1; CDR3: CATREDRAGYGYTF; DNA: TGTGCCACCAGAGAGGACAGGGCGGGCTATGGCTACACCTTC
size: .; J: TRBJ1-1; V: TRBV7-3; D: TRBD1; CDR3: CASSTTGVGNTEAFF; DNA: TGTGCCAGCAGCACCACAGGGGTAGGAAACACTGAAGCTTTCTTT
size: .; J: TRBJ1-1; V: TRBV30; D: .; CDR3: CAWSPPGVGNTEAFF; DNA: TGTGCCTGGTCTCCCCCAGGGGTCGGGAACACTGAAGCTTTCTTT
size: .; J: TRBJ2-1; V: TRBV20-1; D: .; CDR3: CSAIRRLGRYNEQFF; DNA: TGCAGTGCTATTCGCCGACTAGGCCGGTACAATGAGCAGTTCTTC
size: .; J: TRBJ2-1; V: TRBV20-1; D: .; CDR3: CSARGDGNEQFF; DNA: TGCAGTGCTAGAGGGGACGGGAATGAGCAGTTCTTC
size: .; J: TRBJ2-7; V: TRBV12-3/TRBV12-4; D: .; CDR3: CASRQSPVAYEQYF; DNA: TGTGCCAGCAGACAGTCCCCGGTTGCCTACGAGCAGTACTTC
size: few; J: TRBJ1-6; V: TRBV6-1; D: TRBD1; CDR3: CATRTGGSYNSPLHF; DNA: TGTGCCACTAGGACAGGGGGATCCTATAATTCACCCCTCCACTTT
size: .; J: TRBJ2-7; V: TRBV29-1; D: .; CDR3: CSVEVSVAPYEQYF; DNA: TGCAGCGTTGAAGTTTCCGTCGCCCCCTACGAGCAGTACTTC
size: .; J: TRBJ1-6; V: TRBV7-9; D: .; CDR3: CASRTAGFSYNSPLHF; DNA: TGTGCCAGCAGGACGGCGGGGTTCTCCTATAATTCACCCCTCCACTTT
size: few; J: TRBJ1-5; V: TRBV2; D: .; CDR3: CASSPPRGAHQPQHF; DNA: TGTGCCAGCAGTCCACCCCGGGGGGCGCATCAGCCCCAGCATTTT
size: .; J: TRBJ1-4; V: TRBV19; D: TRBD1; CDR3: CASSSLDRVNEKLFF; DNA: TGTGCCAGTAGTTCCCTCGACAGGGTTAATGAAAAACTGTTTTTT
size: .; J: TRBJ1-5; V: TRBV20-1; D: .; CDR3: CSAIGGVQPQHF; DNA: TGCAGTGCTATTGGGGGGGTACAGCCCCAGCATTTT
size: .; J: TRBJ2-7; V: TRBV25-1; D: TRBD1; CDR3: CASSDPGQGQYEQYF; DNA: TGTGCCAGCAGTGATCCCGGACAGGGGCAGTACGAGCAGTACTTC
size: .; J: TRBJ1-2; V: TRBV10-2; D: .; CDR3: CASSGREANYGYTF; DNA: TGCGCCAGCAGTGGGCGAGAGGCGAACTATGGCTACACCTTC
size: .; J: TRBJ1-3; V: TRBV12-3/TRBV12-4; D: .; CDR3: CASSLGDPGDTIYF; DNA: TGTGCCAGCAGTTTAGGAGACCCAGGCGACACCATATATTTT
size: few; J: TRBJ1-3; V: TRBV20-1; D: .; CDR3: CSASLGKLGNTIYF; DNA: TGCAGTGCTAGTTTGGGGAAACTTGGAAACACCATATATTTT
size: few; J: TRBJ1-2; V: TRBV7-6; D: TRBD1; CDR3: CASSLFRQGLGYTF; DNA: TGTGCCAGCAGCTTGTTTCGACAGGGGCTTGGCTACACCTTC
size: .; J: TRBJ1-6; V: TRBV5-1; D: .; CDR3: CASSLGQDYSPLHF; DNA: TGCGCCAGCAGCTTGGGCCAGGATTATTCACCCCTCCACTTT
size: .; J: TRBJ2-5; V: TRBV20-1; D: TRBD2; CDR3: CSAETSGRQKTQYF; DNA: TGCAGTGCTGAGACTAGCGGGAGGCAAAAGACCCAGTACTTC
size: .; J: TRBJ2-5; V: TRBV28; D: TRBD1; CDR3: CAIRETGKETQYF; DNA: TGTGCCATACGCGAGACAGGGAAAGAGACCCAGTACTTC
size: few; J: TRBJ1-1; V: TRBV6-5; D: .; CDR3: CASSYSTPKLGNTEAFF; DNA: TGTGCCAGCAGTTACTCGACCCCCAAGCTTGGGAACACTGAAGCTTTCTTT
size: .; J: TRBJ1-2; V: TRBV28; D: TRBD1; CDR3: CATGTGYSGYTF; DNA: TGTGCGACCGGGACAGGGTATAGTGGCTACACCTTC
size: few; J: TRBJ1-2; V: TRBV10-3; D: TRBD1; CDR3: CAISRRQGETNYGYTF; DNA: TGTGCCATCAGTCGCCGGCAGGGGGAGACTAACTATGGCTACACCTTC
size: few; J: TRBJ1-2; V: TRBV7-6; D: .; CDR3: CASSLSAAGRGYTF; DNA: TGTGCCAGCAGCTTATCCGCCGCAGGGAGGGGCTACACCTTC
size: .; J: TRBJ1-3; V: TRBV20-1; D: .; CDR3: CSARDSASGNTIYF; DNA: TGCAGTGCTAGAGACAGTGCCTCGGGAAACACCATATATTTT
size: few; J: TRBJ2-7; V: TRBV20-1; D: .; CDR3: CSAISPGAIYEQYF; DNA: TGCAGTGCTATATCCCCAGGAGCAATTTACGAGCAGTACTTC
size: once; J: TRBJ1-5; V: TRBV19; D: .; CDR3: CASSIDSRGRNQPQHF; DNA: TGTGCCAGTAGTATAGACAGCAGGGGCCGCAATCAGCCCCAGCATTTT
size: .; J: TRBJ2-7; V: TRBV27; D: .; CDR3: CASSFIPTYEQYF; DNA: TGTGCCAGCAGTTTCATCCCTACCTACGAGCAGTACTTC
size: .; J: TRBJ1-1; V: TRBV20-1; D: .; CDR3: CSARAGNTEAFF; DNA: TGCAGTGCTAGAGCCGGGAACACTGAAGCTTTCTTT
size: .; J: TRBJ2-1; V: TRBV20-1; D: TRBD2; CDR3: CSASRSGRRDEQFF; DNA: TGCAGTGCTAGCCGTAGCGGGAGACGGGATGAGCAGTTCTTC
size: .; J: TRBJ2-1; V: TRBV11-3; D: TRBD2; CDR3: CASSLGLAGGGNEQFF; DNA: TGTGCCAGCAGCTTAGGACTAGCGGGAGGGGGGAATGAGCAGTTCTTC
size: .; J: TRBJ2-7; V: TRBV20-1; D: TRBD1; CDR3: CSASPRTGSYEQYF; DNA: TGCAGTGCTAGTCCCCGGACAGGGTCCTACGAGCAGTACTTC
size: few; J: TRBJ1-5; V: TRBV12-3/TRBV12-4; D: .; CDR3: CASSLPPDNQPQHF; DNA: TGTGCCAGCAGCCTCCCGCCCGACAATCAGCCCCAGCATTTT
size: few; J: TRBJ1-1; V: TRBV27; D: .; CDR3: CASSARQNTEAFF; DNA: TGTGCCAGCTCCGCCCGTCAGAACACTGAAGCTTTCTTT
size: .; J: TRBJ2-5; V: TRBV6-2/TRBV6-3; D: TRBD2; CDR3: CASLAGGPGTRAQYF; DNA: TGTGCCTCGCTAGCGGGAGGCCCGGGGACGAGGGCCCAGTACTTC
size: .; J: TRBJ1-4; V: TRBV6-1; D: TRBD1; CDR3: CASRGAGQESEKLFF; DNA: TGTGCCAGCAGGGGGGCTGGACAGGAAAGTGAAAAACTGTTTTTT
size: .; J: TRBJ2-5; V: TRBV9; D: .; CDR3: CASSVAVRPGAQETQYF; DNA: TGTGCCAGCAGCGTAGCTGTTAGACCGGGAGCCCAAGAGACCCAGTACTTC
size: .; J: TRBJ2-5; V: TRBV20-1; D: TRBD2; CDR3: CSAKLAGRLSTQYF; DNA: TGCAGTGCTAAGCTAGCGGGGCGGCTGTCGACCCAGTACTTC
size: .; J: TRBJ2-1; V: TRBV24-1; D: .; CDR3: CATSDLGRSSLSYNEQFF; DNA: TGTGCCACCAGTGATTTAGGAAGGAGCTCTCTTTCCTACAATGAGCAGTTCTTC
size: few; J: TRBJ1-2; V: TRBV6-2/TRBV6-3; D: TRBD1; CDR3: CASSHLRTGGYGYTF; DNA: TGTGCCAGCAGTCACCTTCGGACAGGAGGCTATGGCTACACCTTC
size: .; J: TRBJ1-6; V: TRBV6-1; D: TRBD1; CDR3: CASSDRTGGGSPLHF; DNA: TGTGCCAGCAGTGATCGGACAGGGGGAGGTTCACCCCTCCACTTT
size: few; J: TRBJ1-2; V: TRBV6-2/TRBV6-3; D: .; CDR3: CASSYSRGRAYGYTF; DNA: TGTGCCAGCAGTTACTCGAGAGGGCGGGCCTATGGCTACACCTTC
size: .; J: TRBJ1-5; V: TRBV30; D: .; CDR3: CAWTKGARNQPQHF; DNA: TGTGCCTGGACGAAAGGGGCGAGAAATCAGCCCCAGCATTTT
size: .; J: TRBJ2-7; V: TRBV18; D: TRBD1; CDR3: CASSPTGTASYEQYF; DNA: TGTGCCAGCTCACCCACCGGGACAGCCTCCTACGAGCAGTACTTC
size: .; J: TRBJ2-5; V: TRBV30; D: .; CDR3: CARAEGVVGTQYF; DNA: TGTGCCCGAGCGGAGGGGGTCGTTGGGACCCAGTACTTC